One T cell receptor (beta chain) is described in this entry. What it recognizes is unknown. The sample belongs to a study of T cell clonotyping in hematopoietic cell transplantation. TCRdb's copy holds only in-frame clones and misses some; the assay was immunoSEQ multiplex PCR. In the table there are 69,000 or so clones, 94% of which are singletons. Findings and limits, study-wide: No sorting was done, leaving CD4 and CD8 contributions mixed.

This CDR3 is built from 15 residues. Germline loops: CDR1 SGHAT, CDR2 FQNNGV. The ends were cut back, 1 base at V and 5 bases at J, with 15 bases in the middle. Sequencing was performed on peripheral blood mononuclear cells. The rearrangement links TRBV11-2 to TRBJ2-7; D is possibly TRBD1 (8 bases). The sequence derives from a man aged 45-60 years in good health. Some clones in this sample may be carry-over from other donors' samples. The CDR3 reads CASSLADREGDEQYF. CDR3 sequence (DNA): TGTGCCAGCAGCTTAGCGGACAGGGAGGGGGACGAGCAGTACTTC.